The table lists the clone carrying this TCR beta chain with many counts. The target antigen is unknown. TCRdb re-called the reads through MiXCR, storing one row per CDR3 protein. The table shows about 500,000 distinct CDR3 sequences, with 30% to 35% occurring only once. This sample stems from a study of T cell repertoires in cytomegalovirus infection. CDR1 is SGHTA, CDR2 FQGNSA, per germline. The CDR3 has 15 amino acids. V lost 1 base and J 2 bases, leaving 11 bases between the germline ends. This chain connects TRBV7-2 to TRBJ2-5, with D perhaps TRBD2 (6 bases). Here the sequenced sample was cultured PBMCs, taken from culture after CMV antigen stimulation. The receptor's source is a human donor in good health (CMV status not recorded). Some clones in this sample may be carry-over from other donors' samples. The CDR3 spells CASSLGSGQQETQYF. DNA for the CDR3: TGTGCCAGCAGCTTAGGCAGCGGGCAACAAGAGACCCAGTACTTC.